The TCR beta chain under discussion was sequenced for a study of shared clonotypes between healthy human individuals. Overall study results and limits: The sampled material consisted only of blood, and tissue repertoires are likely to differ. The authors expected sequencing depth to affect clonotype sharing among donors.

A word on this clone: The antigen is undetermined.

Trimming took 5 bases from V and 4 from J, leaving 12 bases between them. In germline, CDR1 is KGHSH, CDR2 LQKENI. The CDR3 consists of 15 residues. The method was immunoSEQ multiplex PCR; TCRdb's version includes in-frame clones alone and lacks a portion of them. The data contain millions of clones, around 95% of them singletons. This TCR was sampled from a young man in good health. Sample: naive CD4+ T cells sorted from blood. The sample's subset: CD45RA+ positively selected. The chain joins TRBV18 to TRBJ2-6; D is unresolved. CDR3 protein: CASSALPSGANVLTF. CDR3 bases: TGTGCCAGCTCAGCCCTCCCCTCCGGGGCCAACGTCCTGACTTTC.